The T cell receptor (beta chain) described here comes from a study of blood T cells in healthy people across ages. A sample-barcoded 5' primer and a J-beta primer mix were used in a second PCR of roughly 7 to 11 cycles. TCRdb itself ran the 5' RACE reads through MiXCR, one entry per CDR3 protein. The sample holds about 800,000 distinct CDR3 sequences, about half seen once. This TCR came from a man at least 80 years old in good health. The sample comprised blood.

The CDR3 loop is CASSAGMSSYNEQFF. In DNA form, the CDR3 reads TGTGCCAGCAGTGCGGGCATGAGCTCCTACAATGAGCAGTTCTTC. The genes are TRBV2 and TRBJ2-1; D ambiguous. Germline V gene data show CDR1 as SNHLY and CDR2 as FYNNEI. Deletions cut 4 bases from V and 0 bases from J, with 10 bases between. The CDR3 extends over 15 amino acids. Drawing the rest from reference TRBV2 and TRBJ2-1, the complete variable domain is EPEVTQTPSHQVTQMGQEVILRCVPISNHLYFYWYRQILGQKVEFLVSFYNNEISEKSEIFDDQFSVERPDGSNFTLKIRSTKLEDSAMYFCASSAGMSSYNEQFFGPGTRLTVL.